This T cell receptor (beta chain) was retrieved from a study of read filtering for tumor transcriptome and immune sequencing. Trimming shortened V by 3 bases and J by 5 bases, and 16 bases separated the two germline ends. Per germline, CDR1 SGHAT and CDR2 FQNNGV. The CDR3 length is 15 residues. This clonotype was detected ten times or more. The library was built from roughly 400 ng RNA with molecular barcoded adaptors for alpha/delta and beta/gamma chains. In TCRdb, the reads were re-called with MiXCR into one record per CDR3 protein. The table has around 130,000 distinct CDR3 sequences, less than 15% seen once.

The source is a donor at least 40 years old with multiple myeloma. Sequenced sample: a population of CD138-negative cells sorted from bone marrow. V gene TRBV11-2 combines with J gene TRBJ2-5, with D possibly matching TRBD1 (5 bases). CDR3 loop: CASSLGQGWVETQYF. CDR3 in DNA: TGTGCCAGCAGCTTGGGGCAAGGTTGGGTCGAGACCCAGTACTTC.